Shown below are 26 T cell receptor beta chains from a single sample sequenced in a study of PD-1 blockade in classical Hodgkin lymphoma. Sequenced by immunoSEQ multiplex PCR; TCRdb stores in-frame clones only, minus some. The sample includes 150,000 or so clones, approximately 80% of them seen just once. All the patients suffered relapse after autologous stem cell transplantation, and brentuximab vedotin exposure differed. This material consisted of peripheral blood mononuclear cells (PBMCs), taken before the second cycle of nivolumab. These receptors came from a human donor with classical Hodgkin lymphoma.

V is TRBV6-5 and J is TRBJ2-7; D gene uncertain. Germline CDR1 reads MNHEY; CDR2 reads SVGAGI. Deletions cut 7 bases from V and 6 bases from J, with 19 bases between. The CDR3 covers 14 residues. As DNA, the CDR3 is TGTGCCAGCATTGAGCTGGGTACTTCGGGCGAGCAGTACTTC. It is translated as CASIELGTSGEQYF.

The chain has TRBV6-6 and TRBJ2-1; 12 bases fit TRBD2. This CDR3 is built from 14 residues. With 6 bases clipped from V and 10 bases from J, the junction kept 7 bases outside the gene matches. Germline lookup yields CDR1 MNHNY and CDR2 SVGAGI (reference sequence). The CDR3 DNA is TGTGCCAGCAGAACTAGCGGGAGGTTGGGGGAGCAGTTCTTC. As protein: CASRTSGRLGEQFF.

The chain employs TRBV19 and TRBJ1-5; 10 nucleotides match TRBD1. Per the germline V gene, CDR1 is LNHDA and CDR2 is SQIVND (reference sequence). Trimming cost V 2 bases and J 6 bases; bases outside gene matches: 7. The CDR3 is 16 residues long. Written as DNA, the CDR3 is TGTGCCAGTAGTATACTGACAGGGGGCGACCGTCAGCCCCAGCATTTT. Protein: CASSILTGGDRQPQHF.

This clone was observed a single time. The V call is TRBV7-9, the J call TRBJ2-3; 14 bases are a match to TRBD2. The CDR3 runs 15 residues. In germline, CDR1 is SEHNR, CDR2 FQNEAQ (reference sequence). V trimming: 5 bases; J trimming: 6 bases; junction bases outside the gene matches: 4. CDR3: CASSTGTSGSDTQYF. CDR3 in DNA: TGTGCCAGCAGCACCGGGACTAGCGGGAGTGATACGCAGTATTTT.

The rearrangement links TRBV11-3 to TRBJ2-3; a weak D match, TRBD2 (6 bases). The V end lost 5 bases, the J end lost 3 bases, and 9 bases lay between the germline ends. The germline gives CDR1 SGHNT, CDR2 YENEEA. The CDR3 consists of 13 residues. The CDR3 spells CASSVGGTDTQYF. CDR3 bases: TGTGCCAGCAGCGTGGGGGGTACAGATACGCAGTATTTT.

The V and J genes are TRBV29-1 and TRBJ1-2; weak D call: TRBD1 (5 bases). The CDR3 spans 13 residues. Germline lookup yields CDR1 SQVTM and CDR2 ANQGSEA. V was trimmed by 3 bases and J by 8 bases, leaving 16 bases between them. The CDR3 coding sequence is TGCAGCGTTGACGGGGCAGAGCAGATCGGCTACACCTTC. This sequence encodes CSVDGAEQIGYTF.

The chain couples TRBV2 to TRBJ1-2; D unclear. The germline V gene encodes CDR1 SNHLY and CDR2 FYNNEI. V gave up 3 bases and J gave up 2 bases, with 13 bases separating them. The CDR3 consists of 15 residues. CDR3: CASSETRVANYGYTF. CDR3 in DNA: TGTGCCAGCAGTGAGACGAGGGTCGCAAACTATGGCTACACCTTC.

The V call is TRBV11-2, the J call TRBJ1-2; no firm D call. This CDR3 is built from 11 residues. Per the germline V gene, CDR1 is SGHAT and CDR2 is FQNNGV. Trimming removed 1 base at V and 5 bases at J, with 2 bases between. The CDR3 coding sequence is TGTGCCAGCAGCTTAGGGTATGGCTACACCTTC. Translation: CASSLGYGYTF.

The genes are TRBV7-9 and TRBJ1-5; D gene unclear. This CDR3 is built from 12 residues. Trimming took off 2 bases at V and 3 bases at J, with 2 bases between the two ends. Germline CDR1 and CDR2: SEHNR and FQNEAQ (reference sequence). As DNA, the CDR3 is TGTGCCAGCAGCTTACACAATCAGCCCCAGCATTTT. It specifies CASSLHNQPQHF.

J is TRBJ2-1 and V is TRBV10-1; 12 bases map to TRBD2. V shed 0 bases, J shed 7 bases, and the junction held 4 bases outside the gene matches. Looked up from germline, CDR1 is WNHNN and CDR2 is SYGVQD (reference sequence). This CDR3 is 16 amino acids long. The CDR3, as DNA: TGCGCCAGCAGTGAGTCGAGGCTAGCGGGAGGGAATGAGCAGTTCTTC. It yields the protein CASSESRLAGGNEQFF.

The genes are TRBV28 and TRBJ2-1; 8 bases are shared with TRBD1. Germline V gene data show CDR1 as MDHEN and CDR2 as SYDVKM. Trimming took 3 bases from V and 8 from J; bases not matched to a gene: 6. The CDR3 runs 14 residues. The CDR3 protein is CASSLGDRGDEQFF. The CDR3, as DNA: TGTGCCAGCAGTTTGGGCGACAGGGGCGATGAGCAGTTCTTC. The full variable domain, with the rest looked up from reference TRBV28 and TRBJ2-1, is DVKVTQSSRYLVKRTGEKVFLECVQDMDHENMFWYRQDPGLGLRLIYFSYDVKMKEKGDIPEGYSVSREKKERFSLILESASTNQTSMYLCASSLGDRGDEQFFGPGTRLTVL.

The sample holds one count of this clone. The CDR3 region has the DNA TGTGCCAGCAGCTTAAGAGGACAGGGGGATGGCTACACCTTC. Translating it yields CASSLRGQGDGYTF. V and J are TRBV7-3 and TRBJ1-2; TRBD1 aligns across 10 bases. This CDR3 is built from 14 residues. J was trimmed by 6 bases and V by 1 base; bases with no gene match: 2. Germline CDR1 and CDR2: SGHTA and FQGTGA.

This clone was recorded once. This rearrangement joins TRBV25-1 to TRBJ1-1, with TRBD1 identical over 9 bases. CDR3 length: 14 amino acids. Germline V gene lookup returns CDR1 MGHDK and CDR2 SYGVNS. Trimming at V came to 3 bases and at J to 5 bases, leaving 4 bases not matched to a gene. This CDR3 reads CASSEGTGWTEAFF. As DNA, the CDR3 is TGTGCCAGCAGTGAGGGGACAGGGTGGACTGAAGCTTTCTTT.

V is TRBV28 and J is TRBJ2-5; D may be TRBD2 (5 bases). V was clipped by 5 bases and J by 4 bases, with 20 bases between them. The CDR3 runs to 16 residues. Germline CDR1 and CDR2: MDHEN and SYDVKM. The CDR3 loop reads CASSRPLVGLGETQYF. The DNA of the CDR3 is TGTGCCAGCAGTCGTCCACTAGTAGGGTTGGGAGAGACCCAGTACTTC.

This clone has a single count. V usage is TRBV2 and J usage is TRBJ1-1; D gene uncertain. The CDR3 totals 13 residues. V was shortened by 5 bases and J by 5 bases, with 12 bases between the two germline ends. CDR1 SNHLY and CDR2 FYNNEI come from the germline V gene. The CDR3 sequence is CASSQRSQTEAFF. The CDR3 bases are TGTGCCAGCAGTCAAAGAAGTCAGACTGAAGCTTTCTTT.

V usage is TRBV2 and J usage is TRBJ2-3, with 10 bases matching TRBD1. V dropped 8 bases and J dropped 6; count of bases not matched to a gene: 11. This CDR3 contains 15 residues. CDR1 and CDR2 (germline): SNHLY, FYNNEI. CDR3 bases: TGTGCCAGCCGACGACAGGGGGCCCCACAGGATACGCAGTATTTT. It codes for CASRRQGAPQDTQYF.

V usage is TRBV19 and J usage is TRBJ2-3; 7 bases agree with TRBD1. Germline V CDR1 and CDR2: LNHDA, SQIVND (reference sequence). This CDR3 contains 13 residues. The V and J ends lost 5 bases and 2 bases, in that order; junction bases with no gene match: 1. CDR3: CASSDRDTDTQYF. As DNA, the CDR3 is TGTGCCAGTAGTGACAGGGACACAGATACGCAGTATTTT.

The J gene is TRBJ1-5, the V gene TRBV6-1, with a tentative D call TRBD1 (6 bases). The V end was cut by 5 bases, the J end by 2 bases, with 13 bases between. The CDR3 consists of 15 residues. From germline, CDR1 is MNHNS and CDR2 SASEGT. As DNA, the CDR3 is TGTGCCAGCAGTACGACAGGTTTCGGCAATCAGCCCCAGCATTTT. Residues: CASSTTGFGNQPQHF.

This chain joins TRBV5-4 and TRBJ2-5; D may match TRBD1 or TRBD2 (5 bases each). This CDR3 spans 16 amino acids. The V and J ends lost 1 base and 4 bases respectively, with 17 bases between them. The germline V gene has CDR1 SGHNT and CDR2 YYREEE (reference sequence). As DNA, the CDR3 is TGTGCCAGCAGCTTGTCCTCCGGGGCCTGGGGAGAGACCCAGTACTTC. Its translation: CASSLSSGAWGETQYF.

The chain is built from TRBV7-3 and TRBJ2-7, with D maybe TRBD2 (6 bases). The V end lost 5 bases, the J end lost 7 bases, and 21 bases lay between the germline ends. CDR1 SGHTA and CDR2 FQGTGA come from the germline V gene. The CDR3 length is 15 residues. As DNA, the CDR3 is TGTGCCAGCAGCGACTCCGGGACCCGTGGGGGGGAGCAGTACTTC. The encoded protein is CASSDSGTRGGEQYF.

This clone came up a few times. The J gene is TRBJ1-5, the V gene TRBV19, with D perhaps matching TRBD1 (5 bases). V was shortened by 4 bases and J by 3 bases, with 7 bases between the two germline ends. CDR1 is LNHDA and CDR2 is SQIVND in the germline V gene (reference sequence). The length of the CDR3 is 13 residues. As DNA, the CDR3 is TGTGCCAGTAGTAACAGGTACAATCAGCCCCAGCATTTT. Amino acids: CASSNRYNQPQHF. Together with reference TRBV19 and TRBJ1-5, the CDR3 gives the full variable domain: DGGITQSPKYLFRKEGQNVTLSCEQNLNHDAMYWYRQDPGQGLRLIYYSQIVNDFQKGDIAEGYSVSREKKESFPLTVTSAQKNPTAFYLCASSNRYNQPQHFGDGTRLSIL.

The rearrangement links TRBV7-3 to TRBJ2-7; 7 bases align to TRBD1. Germline CDR1 reads SGHTA; CDR2 reads FQGTGA. The CDR3 has 13 amino acids. V lost 1 base, J lost 6 bases, and 3 bases stayed unmatched. The CDR3 nucleotides are TGTGCCAGCAGCTTAAGGTCAGGGGGCGAGCAGTACTTC. It encodes CASSLRSGGEQYF.

Only one count was recorded for this clone. This chain links TRBV11-2 with TRBJ2-7, with D uncertain. The CDR3 consists of 13 residues. Trimming took off 3 bases at V and 4 bases at J, with 10 bases between the two ends. Germline V lookup: CDR1 SGHAT, CDR2 FQNNGV. CDR3 sequence (DNA): TGTGCCAGCAGCTTGGTAGGAAAATACGAGCAGTACTTC. This sequence encodes CASSLVGKYEQYF.

The chain employs TRBV10-3 and TRBJ2-1; 8 nucleotides line up with TRBD1. Trimming took 6 bases from V and 4 from J; bases not matched to a gene: 11. This CDR3 is built from 16 residues. CDR1 is ENHRY, CDR2 SYGVKD, per germline. The CDR3 coding sequence is TGTGCCATCAGAGGACAACAGGGGGTCGAATACAATGAGCAGTTCTTC. It specifies CAIRGQQGVEYNEQFF.

The V call is TRBV4-3, the J call TRBJ1-5; D remains ambiguous. Germline V CDR1 and CDR2: LGHNA, YSLEER. V was clipped by 0 bases and J by 9 bases, with 15 bases between them. The CDR3 sequence is 15 residues long. CDR3 sequence (DNA): TGCGCCAGCAGCCAAGATCCCGGAAGTGGCATGCCCCAGCATTTT. Its protein product is CASSQDPGSGMPQHF.

This clone has only one observation. The J gene is TRBJ1-1, the V gene TRBV18; D not certain. Germline V gene sequence: CDR1 KGHSH, CDR2 LQKENI. V lost 8 bases and J 1 base, leaving 11 bases between the germline ends. CDR3 length: 13 residues. The CDR3 reads CASASWGNTEAFF. Here the CDR3 DNA reads TGTGCCAGCGCCAGCTGGGGGAACACTGAAGCTTTCTTT.